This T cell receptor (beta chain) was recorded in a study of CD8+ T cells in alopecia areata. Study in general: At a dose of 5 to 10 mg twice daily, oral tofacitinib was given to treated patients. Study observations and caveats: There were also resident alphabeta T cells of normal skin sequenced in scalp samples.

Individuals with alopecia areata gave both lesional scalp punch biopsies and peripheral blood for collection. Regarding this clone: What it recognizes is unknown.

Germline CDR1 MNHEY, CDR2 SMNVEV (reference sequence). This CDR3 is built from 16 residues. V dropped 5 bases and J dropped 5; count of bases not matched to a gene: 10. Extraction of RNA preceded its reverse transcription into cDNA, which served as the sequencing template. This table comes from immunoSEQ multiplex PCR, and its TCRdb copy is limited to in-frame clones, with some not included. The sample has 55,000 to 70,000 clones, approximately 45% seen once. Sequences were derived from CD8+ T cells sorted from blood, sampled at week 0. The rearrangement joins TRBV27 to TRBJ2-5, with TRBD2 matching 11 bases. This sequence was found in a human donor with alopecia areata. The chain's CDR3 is CASSLLAGGVQETQYF. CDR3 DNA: TGTGCCAGCAGTCTTTTAGCGGGAGGGGTTCAGGAGACCCAGTACTTC.